Listed below are T cell receptor beta chains from one sample, sequenced in a study of shared clonotypes between healthy human individuals. The protocol was immunoSEQ multiplex PCR, while the TCRdb copy is restricted to in-frame clones and leaves out a portion. The sample includes about 680,000 clones, about three quarters of them seen just once. What was sequenced was memory CD4+ T cells sorted from blood. The receptors come from a young woman in good health. The CDR3 runs from the conserved cysteine through the conserved F or W. Fields, in order: V gene, clone size, D gene, J gene, CDR3 protein, CDR3 DNA. The D gene is left open where the match is weak. Clone size, where shown, is once, few, many, or a class for clones that have expanded.

V: TRBV6-5; size: .; D: TRBD1; J: TRBJ2-2; CDR3: CASSAHGTVTGELFF; DNA: TGTGCCAGCAGTGCACACGGGACAGTCACCGGGGAGCTGTTTTTT
V: TRBV29-1; size: .; D: .; J: TRBJ1-2; CDR3: CSVPPAGYYGYTF; DNA: TGCAGCGTACCACCGGCAGGGTACTATGGCTACACCTTC
V: TRBV6-6; size: few; D: .; J: TRBJ1-4; CDR3: CASSPGAGEEKLFF; DNA: TGTGCCAGCAGCCCCGGAGCGGGGGAAGAAAAACTGTTTTTT
V: TRBV4-1; size: .; D: TRBD2; J: TRBJ2-2; CDR3: CASSQDPRTTSGRGTGELFF; DNA: TGCGCCAGCAGCCAAGATCCCCGCACCACTAGCGGGAGGGGTACCGGGGAGCTGTTTTTT
V: TRBV11-2; size: .; D: TRBD1; J: TRBJ2-4; CDR3: CASSLHPDRVNIQYF; DNA: TGTGCCAGCAGCCTCCATCCGGACAGGGTCAACATTCAGTACTTC
V: TRBV6-1; size: .; D: .; J: TRBJ1-5; CDR3: CASSSLGTVNQPQHF; DNA: TGTGCCAGCAGTTCACTGGGGACCGTCAATCAGCCCCAGCATTTT
V: TRBV5-1; size: few; D: .; J: TRBJ2-3; CDR3: CASSLDRPSTDTQYF; DNA: TGCGCCAGCAGCTTGGACAGGCCGAGCACAGATACGCAGTATTTT
V: TRBV18; size: .; D: TRBD2; J: TRBJ2-5; CDR3: CASSPRTSGQETQYF; DNA: TGTGCCAGCTCACCCCGGACTAGCGGGCAAGAGACCCAGTACTTC
V: TRBV28; size: .; D: TRBD1; J: TRBJ2-7; CDR3: CASSPEPGQGVLSYEQYF; DNA: TGTGCCAGCAGTCCAGAACCGGGACAGGGGGTTCTATCCTACGAGCAGTACTTC
V: TRBV7-2; size: .; D: .; J: TRBJ2-1; CDR3: CASSLAASRNEQFF; DNA: TGTGCCAGCAGCTTAGCGGCTAGCAGGAATGAGCAGTTCTTC
V: TRBV28; size: .; D: .; J: TRBJ1-5; CDR3: CASGYQGRVDQPQHF; DNA: TGTGCCAGCGGATATCAGGGTAGGGTTGATCAGCCCCAGCATTTT
V: TRBV5-1; size: .; D: TRBD1; J: TRBJ2-1; CDR3: CASSWGDRDYGEQFF; DNA: TGCGCCAGCAGCTGGGGGGACAGGGATTATGGTGAGCAGTTCTTC
V: TRBV4-1; size: .; D: TRBD2; J: TRBJ2-3; CDR3: CASSSRTASGSADTQYF; DNA: TGCGCCAGCAGCTCTCGAACCGCTAGCGGGAGCGCAGATACGCAGTATTTT
V: TRBV7-9; size: many; D: TRBD2; J: TRBJ2-5; CDR3: CASSRWGSGRKETQYF; DNA: TGTGCCAGCAGCCGTTGGGGAAGCGGGAGAAAAGAGACCCAGTACTTC
V: TRBV25-1; size: .; D: .; J: TRBJ2-7; CDR3: CASSEPDFSGSYEQYF; DNA: TGTGCCAGCAGTGAACCGGACTTCTCCGGCTCCTACGAGCAGTACTTC
V: TRBV18; size: .; D: TRBD2; J: TRBJ2-7; CDR3: CASSYTGTSGYEQYF; DNA: TGTGCCAGCTCATACACCGGGACTAGCGGATACGAGCAGTACTTC
V: TRBV5-4; size: once; D: .; J: TRBJ2-4; CDR3: CASSLGGPTGAKNIQYF; DNA: TGTGCCAGCAGCTTGGGAGGCCCCACAGGGGCCAAAAACATTCAGTACTTC
V: TRBV7-3; size: .; D: .; J: TRBJ1-1; CDR3: CASSPSGSGRDTEAFF; DNA: TGTGCCAGCAGCCCTTCGGGGAGCGGCAGGGACACTGAAGCTTTCTTT
V: TRBV5-1; size: .; D: .; J: TRBJ1-1; CDR3: CASSFGDTEAFF; DNA: TGCGCCAGCAGCTTTGGAGACACTGAAGCTTTCTTT
V: TRBV18; size: few; D: .; J: TRBJ1-2; CDR3: CASSPSSPSPGNYGYTF; DNA: TGTGCCAGCTCACCAAGTTCTCCCTCGCCAGGGAACTATGGCTACACCTTC
V: TRBV7-8; size: .; D: TRBD2; J: TRBJ2-3; CDR3: CASSPDLLAGGDTQYF; DNA: TGTGCCAGCAGCCCCGACTTACTAGCGGGAGGGGATACGCAGTATTTT
V: TRBV4-2; size: .; D: TRBD2; J: TRBJ2-4; CDR3: CASSHYGAGAGRNIQYF; DNA: TGTGCCAGCAGCCATTATGGAGCGGGAGCGGGCCGAAACATTCAGTACTTC
V: TRBV6-1; size: .; D: .; J: TRBJ2-2; CDR3: CASSPNRAGELFF; DNA: TGTGCCAGCAGTCCGAACAGGGCCGGGGAGCTGTTTTTT
V: TRBV27; size: .; D: TRBD2; J: TRBJ2-3; CDR3: CASRGTQRGLAGGTDTQYF; DNA: TGTGCCAGCAGGGGGACACAGCGAGGACTAGCGGGAGGCACAGATACGCAGTATTTT
V: TRBV28; size: .; D: .; J: TRBJ1-5; CDR3: CASSFTGNQPQHF; DNA: TGTGCCAGCAGTTTTACGGGTAATCAGCCCCAGCATTTT
V: TRBV5-1; size: once; D: .; J: TRBJ2-1; CDR3: CASSLDLASYNEQFF; DNA: TGCGCCAGCAGCTTGGATTTGGCCTCCTACAATGAGCAGTTCTTC
V: TRBV11-2; size: .; D: .; J: TRBJ2-5; CDR3: CASSSGRLQETQYF; DNA: TGTGCCAGCAGCTCCGGACGCCTGCAAGAGACCCAGTACTTC
V: TRBV27; size: .; D: .; J: TRBJ1-1; CDR3: CASVAPRAGIREAFF; DNA: TGTGCCAGCGTTGCACCCAGGGCAGGGATCAGAGAAGCTTTCTTT
V: TRBV11-2; size: .; D: TRBD2; J: TRBJ2-5; CDR3: CASSLDKSLAGVGETQYF; DNA: TGTGCCAGCAGCTTAGATAAGTCGCTAGCGGGAGTTGGGGAGACCCAGTACTTC
V: TRBV19; size: .; D: .; J: TRBJ2-2; CDR3: CASSTFTSPLGHTGELFF; DNA: TGTGCCAGTAGTACATTCACGTCTCCCCTCGGGCACACCGGGGAGCTGTTTTTT
V: TRBV9; size: few; D: .; J: TRBJ1-2; CDR3: CASSVNDGYTF; DNA: TGTGCCAGCAGCGTCAACGACGGCTACACCTTC
V: TRBV29-1; size: .; D: .; J: TRBJ1-2; CDR3: CSVDMGVGYGYTF; DNA: TGCAGCGTTGATATGGGAGTCGGCTATGGCTACACCTTC
V: TRBV10-2; size: .; D: .; J: TRBJ1-4; CDR3: CASSEGKTTNEKLFF; DNA: TGCGCCAGCAGTGAGGGAAAGACAACTAATGAAAAACTGTTTTTT
V: TRBV6-5; size: .; D: .; J: TRBJ1-3; CDR3: CASSPRGNTIYF; DNA: TGTGCCAGCAGTCCGCGCGGAAACACCATATATTTT
V: TRBV2; size: .; D: .; J: TRBJ1-4; CDR3: CASSSGTPNEKLFF; DNA: TGTGCCAGCAGCTCCGGGACGCCTAATGAAAAACTGTTTTTT
V: TRBV15; size: .; D: .; J: TRBJ2-7; CDR3: CATSRDIHHEQYF; DNA: TGTGCCACCAGCAGAGATATTCACCACGAGCAGTACTTC
V: TRBV28; size: .; D: TRBD2; J: TRBJ2-3; CDR3: CASKRRLAADTQYF; DNA: TGTGCCAGCAAAAGGCGACTAGCTGCGGATACGCAGTATTTT
V: TRBV28; size: once; D: .; J: TRBJ1-5; CDR3: CASLEGNQPQHF; DNA: TGTGCCAGCCTCGAGGGGAATCAGCCCCAGCATTTT
V: TRBV5-4; size: .; D: TRBD2; J: TRBJ2-1; CDR3: CASSLGREGFNEQFF; DNA: TGTGCCAGCAGCTTGGGGCGGGAGGGCTTCAATGAGCAGTTCTTC
V: TRBV28; size: .; D: .; J: TRBJ1-2; CDR3: CASVKALGYGYTF; DNA: TGTGCCAGCGTAAAGGCATTGGGCTATGGCTACACCTTC
V: TRBV28; size: .; D: .; J: TRBJ1-4; CDR3: CASSTLFTTNEKLFF; DNA: TGTGCCAGCAGTACGTTATTTACAACTAATGAAAAACTGTTTTTT
V: TRBV5-1; size: .; D: TRBD1; J: TRBJ2-1; CDR3: CASSLADRGNEQFF; DNA: TGCGCCAGCAGCTTGGCGGACAGGGGCAATGAGCAGTTCTTC
V: TRBV29-1; size: .; D: .; J: TRBJ1-1; CDR3: CSVPGGGGTEAFF; DNA: TGCAGCGTCCCCGGGGGGGGCGGAACTGAAGCTTTCTTT
V: TRBV29-1; size: .; D: .; J: TRBJ2-7; CDR3: CSVGWDYEQYF; DNA: TGCAGCGTTGGATGGGACTACGAGCAGTACTTC
V: TRBV7-9; size: .; D: .; J: TRBJ2-1; CDR3: CASSLFDNEQFF; DNA: TGTGCCAGCAGCTTGTTTGACAATGAGCAGTTCTTC
V: TRBV19; size: many; D: .; J: TRBJ1-5; CDR3: CASSVGLGYSNQPQHF; DNA: TGTGCCAGTAGTGTCGGCTTAGGATATAGCAATCAGCCCCAGCATTTT
V: TRBV7-2; size: few; D: .; J: TRBJ1-5; CDR3: CASSPRTGNDQPQHF; DNA: TGTGCCAGCAGCCCCCGGACGGGGAATGATCAGCCCCAGCATTTT
V: TRBV19; size: .; D: TRBD2; J: TRBJ2-2; CDR3: CASSPAWEGLGHELFF; DNA: TGTGCCAGTAGTCCAGCCTGGGAGGGCCTAGGTCACGAGCTGTTTTTT
V: TRBV5-5; size: .; D: TRBD1; J: TRBJ2-5; CDR3: CASSPRGGVGETQYF; DNA: TGTGCCAGCAGCCCCAGAGGGGGCGTTGGGGAGACCCAGTACTTC
V: TRBV7-9; size: .; D: TRBD2; J: TRBJ2-3; CDR3: CASSLRPTSADTQYF; DNA: TGTGCCAGCAGCTTAAGGCCGACTAGCGCAGATACGCAGTATTTT
V: TRBV28; size: .; D: .; J: TRBJ2-3; CDR3: CASSPPAADTQYF; DNA: TGTGCCAGCAGTCCCCCGGCAGCCGATACGCAGTATTTT
V: TRBV28; size: .; D: .; J: TRBJ2-7; CDR3: CASSSPFGLWGEQYF; DNA: TGTGCCAGCAGTTCCCCTTTTGGCCTCTGGGGCGAGCAGTACTTC
V: TRBV19; size: .; D: .; J: TRBJ1-5; CDR3: CASTVDESVGPQHF; DNA: TGTGCCAGTACCGTCGACGAGTCGGTGGGGCCCCAGCATTTT
V: TRBV2; size: .; D: TRBD1; J: TRBJ2-5; CDR3: CASTGQGEYQETQYF; DNA: TGTGCCAGCACCGGACAGGGGGAGTACCAAGAGACCCAGTACTTC
V: TRBV5-1; size: once; D: .; J: TRBJ2-3; CDR3: CASSLEVTLFTDTQYF; DNA: TGCGCCAGCAGCTTGGAGGTGACACTATTCACAGATACGCAGTATTTT
V: TRBV2; size: .; D: TRBD1; J: TRBJ1-5; CDR3: CASSRTGGNQPQHF; DNA: TGTGCCAGCAGCAGGACAGGGGGCAATCAGCCCCAGCATTTT
V: TRBV4-1; size: few; D: .; J: TRBJ2-7; CDR3: CASSQAPTGGYEQYF; DNA: TGCGCCAGCAGCCAGGCCCCTACAGGTGGGTACGAGCAGTACTTC